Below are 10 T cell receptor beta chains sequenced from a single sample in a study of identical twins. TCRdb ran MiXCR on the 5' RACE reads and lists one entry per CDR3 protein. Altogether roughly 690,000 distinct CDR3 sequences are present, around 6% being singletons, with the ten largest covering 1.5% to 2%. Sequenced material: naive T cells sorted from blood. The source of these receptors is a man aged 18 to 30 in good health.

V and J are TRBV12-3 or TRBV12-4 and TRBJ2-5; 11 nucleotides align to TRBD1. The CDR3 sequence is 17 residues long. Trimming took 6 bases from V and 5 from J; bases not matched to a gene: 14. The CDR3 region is CASSPPSGTGGYETQYF. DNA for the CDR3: TGTGCCAGCAGCCCCCCGTCCGGGACAGGGGGGTATGAGACCCAGTACTTC.

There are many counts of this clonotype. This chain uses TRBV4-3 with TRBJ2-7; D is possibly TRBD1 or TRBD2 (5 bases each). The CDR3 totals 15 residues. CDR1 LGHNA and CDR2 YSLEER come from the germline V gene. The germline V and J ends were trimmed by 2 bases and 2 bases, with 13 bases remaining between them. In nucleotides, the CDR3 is TGCGCCAGCAGCCAACGCCGGGACGGAGCCTACGAGCAGTACTTC. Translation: CASSQRRDGAYEQYF.

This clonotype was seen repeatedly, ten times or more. The CDR3 reads CASSEVGGGFGYGGYTF. CDR3 sequence (DNA): TGTGCCAGCAGTGAAGTCGGTGGGGGTTTTGGCTATGGTGGCTACACCTTC. The chain employs TRBV25-1 and TRBJ1-2; maybe TRBD1 (5 bases). V was trimmed by 2 bases and J by 7 bases, leaving 23 bases between them. This CDR3 region has 17 residues. CDR1 is MGHDK, CDR2 SYGVNS, per germline.

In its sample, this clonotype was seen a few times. CDR3 region: CASSPRRLAGGNEQFF. As DNA, the CDR3 is TGTGCCAGCAGCCCACGGAGGCTAGCGGGAGGCAATGAGCAGTTCTTC. This sequence joins TRBV7-9 and TRBJ2-1; 11 bases fit TRBD2. The germline V gene has CDR1 SEHNR and CDR2 FQNEAQ (reference sequence). The CDR3 consists of 16 residues. The trim removed 5 bases at V and 6 bases at J, leaving 9 bases unmatched. Combining the CDR3 with reference TRBV7-9 and TRBJ2-1 gives the whole variable domain DTGVSQNPRHKITKRGQNVTFRCDPISEHNRLYWYRQTLGQGPEFLTYFQNEAQLEKSRLLSDRFSAERPKGSFSTLEIQRTEQGDSAMYLCASSPRRLAGGNEQFFGPGTRLTVL.

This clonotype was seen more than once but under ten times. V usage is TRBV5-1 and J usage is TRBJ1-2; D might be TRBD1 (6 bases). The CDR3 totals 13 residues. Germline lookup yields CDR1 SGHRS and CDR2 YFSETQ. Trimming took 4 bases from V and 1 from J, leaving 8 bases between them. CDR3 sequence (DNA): TGCGCCAGCAGCGAGGACAGTAACTATGGCTACACCTTC. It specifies CASSEDSNYGYTF.

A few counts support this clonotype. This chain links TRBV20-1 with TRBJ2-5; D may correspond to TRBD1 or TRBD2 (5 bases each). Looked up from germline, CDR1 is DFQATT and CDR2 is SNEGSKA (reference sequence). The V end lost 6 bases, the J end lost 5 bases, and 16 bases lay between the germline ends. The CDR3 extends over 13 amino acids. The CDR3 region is CSARRELGETQYF. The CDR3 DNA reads TGCAGTGCCCGCAGGGAGTTAGGCGAGACCCAGTACTTC.

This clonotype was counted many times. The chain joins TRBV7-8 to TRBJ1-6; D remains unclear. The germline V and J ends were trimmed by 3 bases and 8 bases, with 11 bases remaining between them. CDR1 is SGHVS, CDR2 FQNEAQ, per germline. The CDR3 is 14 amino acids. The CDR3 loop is CASSFNRHYSPLHF. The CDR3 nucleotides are TGTGCCAGCAGCTTCAATAGACATTATTCACCCCTCCACTTT.

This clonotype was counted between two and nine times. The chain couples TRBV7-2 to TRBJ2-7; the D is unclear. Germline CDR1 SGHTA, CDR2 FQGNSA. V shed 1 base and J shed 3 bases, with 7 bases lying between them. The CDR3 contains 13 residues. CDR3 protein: CASSLVGHYEQYF. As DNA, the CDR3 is TGTGCCAGCAGCTTAGTGGGTCACTACGAGCAGTACTTC.

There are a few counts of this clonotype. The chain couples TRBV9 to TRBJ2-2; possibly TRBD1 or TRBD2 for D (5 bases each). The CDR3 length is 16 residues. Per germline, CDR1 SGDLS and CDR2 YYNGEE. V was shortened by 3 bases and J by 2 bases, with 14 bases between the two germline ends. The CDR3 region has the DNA TGTGCCAGCAGCGAGCCGGGACCTCCTAACACCGGGGAGCTGTTTTTT. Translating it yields CASSEPGPPNTGELFF. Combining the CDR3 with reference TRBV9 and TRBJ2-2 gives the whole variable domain DSGVTQTPKHLITATGQRVTLRCSPRSGDLSVYWYQQSLDQGLQFLIQYYNGEERAKGNILERFSAQQFPDLHSELNLSSLELGDSALYFCASSEPGPPNTGELFFGEGSRLTVL.

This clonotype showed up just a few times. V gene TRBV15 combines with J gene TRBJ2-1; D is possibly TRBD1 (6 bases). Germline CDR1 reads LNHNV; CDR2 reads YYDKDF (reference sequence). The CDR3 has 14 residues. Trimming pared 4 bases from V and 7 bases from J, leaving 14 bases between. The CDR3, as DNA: TGTGCCACCAGCAACAGGGTAGAGAGGAATGAGCAGTTCTTC. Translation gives CATSNRVERNEQFF.